This T cell receptor beta chain emerged from a study of metastatic and nonmetastatic thyroid tumors. TCRdb reprocessed the PCR reads via MiXCR. The sample lists tens of thousands of clones; roughly 18% were seen once. This clone has at least ten counts. No treatment of any kind had been given to any patient before thyroid surgery. The germline V gene encodes CDR1 MNHEY and CDR2 SVGAGI. V lost 1 base to trimming and J lost 3 bases, with 1 base between them. There are 11 residues in the CDR3. The chain couples TRBV6-5 to TRBJ2-7; D ambiguous. The sample taken for sequencing was blood. The clonotype comes from a female donor with papillary thyroid cancer or a benign thyroid nodule (not recorded which). Some clones in this sample may be carry-over from other donors' samples. CDR3 protein: CASSYFYEQYF. CDR3 DNA: TGTGCCAGCAGTTACTTCTACGAGCAGTACTTC.